The 12 T cell receptor beta chains in this list originate from one sample, sequenced in a study of T cells in Graves' hyperthyroidism and ophthalmopathy. Using RNA transcripts as the source, TCR beta CDR3 regions were amplified. RT-PCR in the first round (using the HTBI primer set) targeted the TCR CDR3. TCRdb called the multiplex PCR reads again in MiXCR, with one record for every CDR3 protein. The sample has around 350,000 distinct CDR3 sequences, about 18% seen once. The sequencing sample was made of blood. The source is a woman aged 18-35 years with Graves' hyperthyroidism.

This clonotype was observed once. This could be a read error, since a much larger clone is one nucleotide away. The V gene is TRBV7-2, the J gene TRBJ2-7, with TRBD1 identical over 7 bases. The CDR3 is 15 residues long. Germline V CDR1 and CDR2: SGHTA, FQGNSA. CDR3 in amino acids: CASSERGGSSYEQCF. CDR3 coding DNA: TGTGCCAGCAGCGAAAGAGGGGGCAGCTCCTACGAGCAGTGCTTC.

Ten or more counts support this clonotype. The rearrangement uses TRBV29-1 and TRBJ1-5, with 8 bases fitting TRBD1. This CDR3 region has 14 residues. The ends lost 7 bases at V and 0 bases at J; junction bases unmatched: 5. Germline lookup yields CDR1 SQVTM and CDR2 ANQGSEA. CDR3 nucleotides: TGCAGCGCCCGGACAGGGTATAGCAATCAGCCCCAGCATTTT. Protein: CSARTGYSNQPQHF.

This clonotype was counted at least ten times. V is TRBV12-3 or TRBV12-4 and J is TRBJ2-7; D is unresolved. The CDR3 runs 13 residues. The V end lost 1 base, the J end lost 12 bases, and 16 bases lay between the germline ends. This CDR3 is CASSLDVQLIPYF. CDR3 bases: TGTGCCAGCAGTTTAGATGTGCAGTTGATTCCGTACTTC.

This clonotype has at least ten counts. The V gene is TRBV6-5, the J gene TRBJ1-2; TRBD1 matches 10 bases. The V gene's germline CDR1 is MNHEY and CDR2 SVGAGI. The CDR3 length is 15 residues. With V trimmed by 5 bases and J by 5 bases, 8 bases remained unmatched. CDR3 sequence: CASSNGQGEFYGYTF. Written as DNA, the CDR3 is TGTGCCAGCAGTAATGGACAGGGGGAGTTTTATGGCTACACCTTC.

The table lists this clonotype with many counts. The gene calls are TRBV5-1 and TRBJ1-2; D is unresolved. The CDR3 has 14 amino acids. CDR1 is SGHRS, CDR2 YFSETQ, per germline. V dropped 6 bases and J dropped 6 bases, with 18 bases sitting between them. The DNA of the CDR3 is TGCGCCAGCAAGACGGCCTTGGTCGGTGATGGCTACACCTTC. It codes for CASKTALVGDGYTF.

This chain connects TRBV12-3 or TRBV12-4 to TRBJ1-2; D is undetermined. Trimming cost V 1 base and J 7 bases, with 10 bases left between them. The CDR3 totals 13 residues. The CDR3 region has the DNA TGTGCCAGCAGTTTAGTCCTAGCCCTTGGCTACACCTTC. It specifies CASSLVLALGYTF.

This clonotype occurred many times. V is TRBV28 and J is TRBJ2-2; 11 bases agree with TRBD2. V lost 10 bases, J lost 1 base, and 5 bases stayed unmatched. This CDR3 has 15 amino acids. The germline gives CDR1 MDHEN, CDR2 SYDVKM. This CDR3 reads CATFTSGGNTGELFF. DNA for the CDR3: TGTGCCACATTCACTAGCGGGGGGAACACCGGGGAGCTGTTTTTT.

This clonotype was seen ten or more times. This chain connects TRBV4-2 to TRBJ1-2, with 7 bases identical to TRBD1. The trim removed 3 bases at V and 3 bases at J, leaving 4 bases unmatched. The CDR3 extends over 14 amino acids. Germline values: CDR1 LGHNA, CDR2 YNFKEQ. The CDR3 sequence is CASSQAGGDYGYTF. Written as DNA, the CDR3 is TGTGCCAGCAGCCAGGCAGGGGGTGACTATGGCTACACCTTC.

In this sample, this clonotype turned up many times. The J gene is TRBJ1-2, the V gene TRBV2; D unclear. The V and J ends lost 5 bases and 0 bases respectively, with 13 bases between them. Per the germline V gene, CDR1 is SNHLY and CDR2 is FYNNEI. The CDR3 has 15 amino acids. Here the CDR3 DNA reads TGTGCCAGCAGTAGAGGATCAAGGACTAACTATGGCTACACCTTC. As protein: CASSRGSRTNYGYTF.

This clonotype showed up many times. The gene calls are TRBV5-6 and TRBJ1-3; D is unresolved. The V gene's germline CDR1 is SGHDT and CDR2 YYEEEE. The CDR3 is 14 residues long. V was trimmed by 1 base and J by 2 bases, leaving 7 bases between them. The CDR3 is CASSLLAAGNTIYF. The CDR3 bases are TGTGCCAGCAGCTTGTTGGCAGCTGGAAACACCATATATTTT. The full variable domain, completed using reference TRBV5-6 and TRBJ1-3, is DAGVTQSPTHLIKTRGQQVTLRCSPKSGHDTVSWYQQALGQGPQFIFQYYEEEERQRGNFPDRFSGHQFPNYSSELNVNALLLGDSALYLCASSLLAAGNTIYFGEGSWLTVV.

V and J are TRBV29-1 and TRBJ2-5; tentatively, D is TRBD1 (6 bases). Germline-derived CDR1 and CDR2 are SQVTM and ANQGSEA. The CDR3 sequence is 11 residues long. Trimming removed 7 bases from V and 2 bases from J, with 8 bases in between. The CDR3 DNA is TGCAGCGAGGGGGTTCAAGAGACCCAGTACTTC. Its translation: CSEGVQETQYF.

In regard to this clonotype: This could be a read error, since a much larger clone is one nucleotide away. The chain is built from TRBV14 and TRBJ2-6; D is unresolved. Looked up from germline, CDR1 is SGHDN and CDR2 is FVKESK. This CDR3 contains 18 residues. CDR3 bases: TGTGTCAGCAGCCAAGATACCGGTATCTTCTCTGGGGCCAACGTCCTGACTTTC. Protein sequence: CVSSQDTGIFSGANVLTF.